This T cell receptor beta chain derives from a study of blood T cell repertoires in COVID-19. Turning to the study itself: Samples came from the United States, Italy and Spain, spanning acute and convalescent COVID-19. Sources were T cells, B-cell-depleted T cells, or PBMCs; the material itself was cDNA or gDNA.

Trimming removed 1 base at V and 7 bases at J, with 16 bases between. The length of the CDR3 is 15 residues. In germline, CDR1 is SEHNR, CDR2 FQNEAQ (reference sequence). Method: immunoSEQ multiplex PCR; TCRdb's copy keeps in-frame clones and lacks some. The sample consists of about 61,000 clones, more than 70% of them appearing once. This TCR was recovered from a man in his 60s with acute or convalescent COVID-19. The sequencing sample was made of peripheral blood. The rearrangement uses TRBV7-9 and TRBJ1-2; D is possibly TRBD1 (5 bases). The CDR3 DNA reads as TGTGCCAGCAGCTTAGGACACCCCCTCCAGGGTGGCTACACCTTC. This translates into CASSLGHPLQGGYTF. The whole variable domain, remainder taken from reference TRBV7-9 and TRBJ1-2, is DTGVSQNPRHKITKRGQNVTFRCDPISEHNRLYWYRQTLGQGPEFLTYFQNEAQLEKSRLLSDRFSAERPKGSFSTLEIQRTEQGDSAMYLCASSLGHPLQGGYTFGSGTRLTVV.